A single sample is the source of the 5 T cell receptor beta chains below, sequenced in a study of cytomegalovirus exposure and HLA in healthy donors. Primers included in the PCR were 60 Vbeta and 13 Jbeta primers. The protocol was immunoSEQ multiplex PCR, while the TCRdb copy is restricted to in-frame clones and leaves out a portion. Found here are under 200,000 clones, about 88% of them singletons; the top ten hold under 2.5%. Sequences were obtained from PBMCs. These receptors originate from a woman aged 18-29 years in good health and CMV-seronegative.

CDR3 loop: CASSVDSSSGNTIYF. The CDR3 DNA reads as TGTGCCAGCAGCGTGGACAGCAGCTCTGGAAACACCATATATTTT. The V gene is TRBV7-8, the J gene TRBJ1-3, with a weak D call TRBD1 (6 bases). Trimming removed 5 bases at V and 0 bases at J, with 11 bases between. The CDR3 contains 15 residues. The germline CDR1 and CDR2 sequences are SGHVS and FQNEAQ.

This chain connects TRBV29-1 to TRBJ2-7, with 10 bases aligning to TRBD1. CDR3 size: 13 residues. Germline V lookup: CDR1 SQVTM, CDR2 ANQGSEA. V gave up 5 bases and J gave up 4 bases; unmatched junction bases: 5. The CDR3 DNA follows: TGCAGCGTTCTGACAGGGGGCAGGTACGAGCAGTACTTC. It is translated as CSVLTGGRYEQYF.

This chain joins TRBV28 and TRBJ2-7, with D perhaps matching TRBD2 (7 bases). Looked up from germline, CDR1 is MDHEN and CDR2 is SYDVKM. V was shortened by 10 bases and J by 3 bases, with 19 bases between the two germline ends. CDR3 size: 14 residues. The CDR3 sequence is CATIDGRGDYEQYF. In DNA, the CDR3 is TGTGCCACTATCGATGGGAGGGGGGACTACGAGCAGTACTTC.

This chain uses TRBV6-1 with TRBJ1-2; TRBD1 matches 9 bases. The germline gives CDR1 MNHNS, CDR2 SASEGT. The CDR3 sequence is 13 residues long. The J segment lost 6 bases and the V segment lost 5 bases, leaving 4 bases of the junction unmatched. This chain's CDR3 is CASSLGQGDGYTF. The CDR3 DNA reads as TGTGCCAGCAGTCTGGGACAGGGCGATGGCTACACCTTC.

The V call is TRBV5-1, the J call TRBJ2-5, with TRBD2 identical over 12 bases. With V trimmed by 5 bases and J by 7 bases, 9 bases remained unmatched. The CDR3 runs 15 residues. The germline V gene encodes CDR1 SGHRS and CDR2 YFSETQ. In DNA form, the CDR3 reads TGCGCCAGCAGTAGACTAGCGGGAGAAGGTGTGACCCAGTACTTC. It codes for CASSRLAGEGVTQYF.